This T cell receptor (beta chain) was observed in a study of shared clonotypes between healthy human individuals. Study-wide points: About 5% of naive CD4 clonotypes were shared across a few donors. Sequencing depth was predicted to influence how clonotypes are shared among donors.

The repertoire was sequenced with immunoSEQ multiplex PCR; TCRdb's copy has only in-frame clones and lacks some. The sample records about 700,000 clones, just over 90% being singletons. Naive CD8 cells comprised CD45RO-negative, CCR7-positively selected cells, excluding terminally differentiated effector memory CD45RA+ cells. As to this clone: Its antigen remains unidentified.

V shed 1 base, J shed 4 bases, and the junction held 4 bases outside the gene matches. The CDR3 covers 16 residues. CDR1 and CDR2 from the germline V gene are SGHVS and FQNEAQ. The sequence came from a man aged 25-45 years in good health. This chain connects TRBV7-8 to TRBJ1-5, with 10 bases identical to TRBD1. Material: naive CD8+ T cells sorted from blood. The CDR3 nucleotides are TGTGCCAGCAGCTTAGGGACAGGGGGTCGTAATCAGCCCCAGCATTTT. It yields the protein CASSLGTGGRNQPQHF.